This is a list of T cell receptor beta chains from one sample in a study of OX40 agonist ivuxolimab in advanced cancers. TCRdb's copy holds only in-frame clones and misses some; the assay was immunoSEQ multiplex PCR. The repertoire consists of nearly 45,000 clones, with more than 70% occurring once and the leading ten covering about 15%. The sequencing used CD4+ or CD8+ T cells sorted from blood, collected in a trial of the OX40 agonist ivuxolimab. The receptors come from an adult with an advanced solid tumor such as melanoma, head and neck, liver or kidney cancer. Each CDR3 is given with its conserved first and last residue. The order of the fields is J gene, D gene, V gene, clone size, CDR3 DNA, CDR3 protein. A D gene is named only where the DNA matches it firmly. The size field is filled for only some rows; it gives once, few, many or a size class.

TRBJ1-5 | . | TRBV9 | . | TGTGCCAGCAGCGTCGGAGGGGGCAATCAGCCCCAGCATTTT | CASSVGGGNQPQHF
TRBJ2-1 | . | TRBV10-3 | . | TGTGCCATCGCTACTAGGGCGGCCTACTACAATGAGCAGTTCTTC | CAIATRAAYYNEQFF
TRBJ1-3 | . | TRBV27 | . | TGTGCCAGCAGTTTCGGAAACACCATATATTTT | CASSFGNTIYF
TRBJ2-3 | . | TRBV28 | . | TGTGCCAGCATCTCTATGGGTTGGAGCACAGATACGCAGTATTTT | CASISMGWSTDTQYF
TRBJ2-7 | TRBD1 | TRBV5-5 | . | TGTGCCAGCAGCTTGGCCCGGGACAGGGTAGGTCTGCCGGGGTACGAGCAGTACTTC | CASSLARDRVGLPGYEQYF
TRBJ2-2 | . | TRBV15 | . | TGTGCCACCAGCGGGGATACCGGGGAGCTGTTTTTT | CATSGDTGELFF
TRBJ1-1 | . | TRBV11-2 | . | TGTGCCAGCAGCTTAGAGGGTCTCGGGAACACTGAAGCTTTCTTT | CASSLEGLGNTEAFF
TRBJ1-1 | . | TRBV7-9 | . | TGTGCCAGCGGAGGTTACACTGAAGCTTTCTTT | CASGGYTEAFF
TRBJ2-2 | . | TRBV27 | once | TGTGCCAGCAGTTTATTGAAGAACACCGGGGAGCTGTTTTTT | CASSLLKNTGELFF
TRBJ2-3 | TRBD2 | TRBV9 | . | TGTGCCAGCAGCGTCGGCGGGAGTGGATCAGATACGCAGTATTTT | CASSVGGSGSDTQYF
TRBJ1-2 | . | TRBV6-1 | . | TGTGCCAGCAGTGAAGTCGGTGGCTACACCTTC | CASSEVGGYTF
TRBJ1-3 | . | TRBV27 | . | TGTGCCAGCAGTTTATTGGGGGGGCTTGGAAACACCATATATTTT | CASSLLGGLGNTIYF
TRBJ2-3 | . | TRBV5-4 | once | TGTGCCAGCAGCCATGGGGGGGGCATTAGCACAGATACGCAGTATTTT | CASSHGGGISTDTQYF
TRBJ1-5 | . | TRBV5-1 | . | TGCGCCAGCAGCGCGGGCCCCGGGACTGGCAATCAGCCCCAGCATTTT | CASSAGPGTGNQPQHF
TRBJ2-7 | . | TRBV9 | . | TGTGCCAGCAGCGTCTTTCAAGAGGGGCTAGCCGACGAGCAGTACTTC | CASSVFQEGLADEQYF
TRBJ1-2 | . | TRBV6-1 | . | TGTGCCAGCGTAGACAGGTTGCTCTACACCTTC | CASVDRLLYTF
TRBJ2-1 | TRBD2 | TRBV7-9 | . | TGTGCCAGCAGCTTAAGCACTAGCGGGGTACACAATGAGCAGTTCTTC | CASSLSTSGVHNEQFF
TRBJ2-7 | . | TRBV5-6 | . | TGTGCCAGCAGCTTAGGGATCACCTACGAGCAGTACTTC | CASSLGITYEQYF
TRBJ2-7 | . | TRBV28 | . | TGTGCCAGCAGTTCTTCTCCTCCTTCCTACGAGCAGTACTTC | CASSSSPPSYEQYF
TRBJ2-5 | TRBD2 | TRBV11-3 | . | TGTGCCAGCAGCCTTGGTGGGATCTTAGCGGGTACCCAAGAGACCCAGTACTTC | CASSLGGILAGTQETQYF
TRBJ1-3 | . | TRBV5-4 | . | TGTGCCAGCAGCTTAAAAAGGGAAAGTGGAAACACCATATATTTT | CASSLKRESGNTIYF
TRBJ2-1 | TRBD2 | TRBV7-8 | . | TGTGCCAGCAGCTTAAAGCGGGGGGGCTTTTCTGAGCAGTTCTTC | CASSLKRGGFSEQFF
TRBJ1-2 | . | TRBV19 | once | TGTGCCAGTAGCGACGAAGGACAATACTATGGCTACACCTTC | CASSDEGQYYGYTF
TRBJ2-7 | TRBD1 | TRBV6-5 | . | TGTGCCAGCAGTTACCAGGGGGCGACCTACGAGCAGTACTTC | CASSYQGATYEQYF
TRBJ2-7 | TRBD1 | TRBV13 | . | TGTGCCAGCAGTCTCGGACAGGGCTACGAGCAGTACTTC | CASSLGQGYEQYF
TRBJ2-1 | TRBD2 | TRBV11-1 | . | TGTGCCAGCAGCCACCGGACTAGCGGCTACAATGAGCAGTTCTTC | CASSHRTSGYNEQFF
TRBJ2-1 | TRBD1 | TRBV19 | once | TGTGCCAGCCTCTCTACCGGGACAGGGACGCAGTTCTTC | CASLSTGTGTQFF
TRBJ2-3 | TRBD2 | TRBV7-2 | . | TGTGCCAGCAGCTACTGGACTAGCGGGAGACCCACAGATACGCAGTATTTT | CASSYWTSGRPTDTQYF
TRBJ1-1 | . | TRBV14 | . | TGTGCCAGCAGCCAAACACCCGAGGGACCCGGGAAAGCTTTCTTT | CASSQTPEGPGKAFF
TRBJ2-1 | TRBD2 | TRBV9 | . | TGTGCCAGCAGTCTAGCGGGGGGTGGTAATGAGCAGTTCTTC | CASSLAGGGNEQFF
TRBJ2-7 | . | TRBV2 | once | TGTGCCACCCAGGGTTACGAGCAGTACTTC | CATQGYEQYF
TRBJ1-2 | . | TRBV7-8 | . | TGTGCCAGCAGCTTAGCTGGGCAATATGGCTACACCTTC | CASSLAGQYGYTF
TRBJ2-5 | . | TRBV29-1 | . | TGCAGCGTCGCGCGGGAGACCCAGTACTTC | CSVARETQYF
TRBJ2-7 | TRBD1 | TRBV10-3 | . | TGTGCCATCAGTGAGCCGGACAGGGGTCCCTACGAGCAGTACTTC | CAISEPDRGPYEQYF
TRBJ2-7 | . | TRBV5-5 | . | TGTGCCAGCAGCTTCGGGCCCCGTGAGTCCTACGAGCAGTACTTC | CASSFGPRESYEQYF
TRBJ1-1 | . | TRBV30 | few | TGTGCCTGGAGTTCTCTGAACACTGAAGCTTTCTTT | CAWSSLNTEAFF
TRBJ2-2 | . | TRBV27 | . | TGTGCCAGCAGTCCCCAGGGGTCCACCGGGGAGCTGTTTTTT | CASSPQGSTGELFF
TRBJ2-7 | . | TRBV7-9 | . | TGTGCCAGCAGCTTAGGATACAGGGACTCCTACGAGCAGTACTTC | CASSLGYRDSYEQYF
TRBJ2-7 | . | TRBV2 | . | TGTGCCAGCAGCTTTTCCGCCGGGGCTACCTACGAGCAGTACTTC | CASSFSAGATYEQYF
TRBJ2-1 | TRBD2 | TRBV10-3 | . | TGTGCCATCAGCATGCGGGAGTACAATGAGCAGTTCTTC | CAISMREYNEQFF
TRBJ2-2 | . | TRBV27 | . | TGTGCCAGCAGGGGGAGACGGTACACCGGGGAGCTGTTTTTT | CASRGRRYTGELFF
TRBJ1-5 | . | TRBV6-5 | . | TGTGCCAGCATCGGCAGGGGCAATCAGCCCCAGCATTTT | CASIGRGNQPQHF
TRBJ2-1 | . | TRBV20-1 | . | TGCGGTGCTAGCTACTACAATGAGCAGTTCTTC | CGASYYNEQFF
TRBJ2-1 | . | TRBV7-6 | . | TGTGCCAGCAGCTTAGTGGGACTTTACAATGAGCAGTTCTTC | CASSLVGLYNEQFF
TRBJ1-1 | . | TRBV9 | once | TGTGCCAGCAGCGTTGGACCGAACACTGAAGCTTTCTTT | CASSVGPNTEAFF
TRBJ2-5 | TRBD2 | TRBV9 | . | TGTGCCAGCAGCACCTCCGGGGGGGTAGAGACCCAGTACTTC | CASSTSGGVETQYF
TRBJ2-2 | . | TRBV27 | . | TGTGCCAGCAGTCCTAGGACAGCCGGGGAGCTGTTTTTT | CASSPRTAGELFF
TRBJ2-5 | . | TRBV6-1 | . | TGTGCCAGCTGGGGAGAGACCCAGTACTTC | CASWGETQYF
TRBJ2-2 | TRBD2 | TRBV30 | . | TGTGCCTGGATTGGTAGCGGGAGTCGACGCTGGGAGCTGTTTTTT | CAWIGSGSRRWELFF
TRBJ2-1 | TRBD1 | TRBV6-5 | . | TGTGCCAGCACCTTACGGGCAGGGGGTGGAAATGAGCAGTTCTTC | CASTLRAGGGNEQFF
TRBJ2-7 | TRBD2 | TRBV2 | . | TGTGCCAGCCTTGGGGGGGTCCACGAGCAGTACTTC | CASLGGVHEQYF
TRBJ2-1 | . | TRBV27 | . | TGTGCCAGCAACTCCGACCCAGGGAATGAGCAGTTCTTC | CASNSDPGNEQFF
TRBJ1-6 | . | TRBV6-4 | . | TGTGCCAGCAGTGACAGGGATAATTCACCCCTCCACTTT | CASSDRDNSPLHF
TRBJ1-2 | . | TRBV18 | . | TGTGCCAGCTCACCAATCCTCGGGACGGGACCCTATGGCTACACCTTC | CASSPILGTGPYGYTF